The 8 T cell receptor beta chains listed next were all sequenced from one sample in a study of cytomegalovirus exposure and HLA in healthy donors. The PCR made use of 60 Vbeta and 13 Jbeta primers. Sequenced by immunoSEQ multiplex PCR; TCRdb stores in-frame clones only, minus some. Of approximately 200,000 clones listed, around 79% are singletons. The specimen was PBMCs. The receptors here all came from a girl aged 2 to 10 in good health and CMV-seronegative.

The V and J genes are TRBV5-1 and TRBJ2-6; 8 positions agree with TRBD1. This CDR3 spans 17 amino acids. V shed 4 bases, J shed 4 bases, and the junction held 10 bases outside the gene matches. Germline CDR1 SGHRS, CDR2 YFSETQ. CDR3 in DNA: TGCGCCAGCAGCCTGATCCAGGGGGCAGGCGGGGCCAACGTCCTGACTTTC. Translating gives CASSLIQGAGGANVLTF.

The rearrangement links TRBV5-1 to TRBJ2-5, with 9 bases aligning to TRBD2. The CDR3 has 17 amino acids. The V segment lost 4 bases and the J segment 5 bases; nucleotides outside the gene matches: 15. Per the germline V gene, CDR1 is SGHRS and CDR2 is YFSETQ. This chain's CDR3 is CASSRELGGGAGETQYF. The CDR3 nucleotides read TGCGCCAGCAGCCGGGAGCTTGGCGGGGGGGCCGGGGAGACCCAGTACTTC.

This clone has only a few counts. Germline and junction disagree at one end, which may indicate a read error. This chain uses TRBV20-1 with TRBJ1-2, with D perhaps TRBD1 (6 bases). From germline, CDR1 is DFQATT and CDR2 SNEGSKA (reference sequence). The length of the CDR3 is 9 residues. CDR3 nucleotides: TGCAGTGCGGACCACAGGGCCCCCTTC. Its translation: CSADHRAPF.

There are a few counts of this clone. V and J are TRBV7-9 and TRBJ2-7; 8 positions agree with TRBD1. There are 13 residues in the CDR3. Trimming at V came to 2 bases and at J to 7 bases, leaving 4 bases not matched to a gene. CDR1 is SEHNR, CDR2 FQNEAQ, per germline (reference sequence). The CDR3 bases are TGTGCCAGCAGCTTAAAAACAGGGGGAGAGCAGTACTTC. It encodes CASSLKTGGEQYF.

The gene calls are TRBV4-2 and TRBJ2-7; 7 bases map to TRBD2. The V gene end was trimmed by 1 base and the J gene end by 4 bases; junction bases not matched to a gene: 7. Germline loops: CDR1 LGHNA, CDR2 YNFKEQ. The CDR3 consists of 15 residues. CDR3 in amino acids: CASSQVGGSSYEQYF. CDR3 sequence (DNA): TGTGCCAGCAGCCAAGTTGGCGGGAGCTCTTACGAGCAGTACTTC.

The chain joins TRBV29-1 to TRBJ2-7; perhaps TRBD1 as D (6 bases). The germline gives CDR1 SQVTM, CDR2 ANQGSEA. Trimming removed 4 bases at V and 1 base at J, with 11 bases between. The CDR3 is 13 amino acids. DNA for the CDR3: TGCAGCGTTGGTAGCAGGGGTTCCTACGAGCAGTACTTC. Protein product: CSVGSRGSYEQYF.

The CDR3 DNA reads as TGTGCCACCAGCAGAGACACCGGGACAGAGTATGGCTACACCTTC. Translated: CATSRDTGTEYGYTF. V and J are TRBV15 and TRBJ1-2, with 7 bases fitting TRBD1. The CDR3 runs 15 residues. Trimming cost V 0 bases and J 5 bases; bases outside gene matches: 6. Germline values: CDR1 LNHNV, CDR2 YYDKDF (reference sequence).

A remark on this clone: An end of the junction differs from the germline gene, which may be a read error. The chain is built from TRBV7-9 and TRBJ1-4, with 9 nucleotides matching TRBD1. The length of the CDR3 is 12 residues. Germline V CDR1 and CDR2: SEHNR, FQNEAQ (reference sequence). CDR3 coding DNA: TGTTCCAGCAGCTTAGTGGGACAGGGTTTGTTTTTT. This sequence encodes CSSSLVGQGLFF.